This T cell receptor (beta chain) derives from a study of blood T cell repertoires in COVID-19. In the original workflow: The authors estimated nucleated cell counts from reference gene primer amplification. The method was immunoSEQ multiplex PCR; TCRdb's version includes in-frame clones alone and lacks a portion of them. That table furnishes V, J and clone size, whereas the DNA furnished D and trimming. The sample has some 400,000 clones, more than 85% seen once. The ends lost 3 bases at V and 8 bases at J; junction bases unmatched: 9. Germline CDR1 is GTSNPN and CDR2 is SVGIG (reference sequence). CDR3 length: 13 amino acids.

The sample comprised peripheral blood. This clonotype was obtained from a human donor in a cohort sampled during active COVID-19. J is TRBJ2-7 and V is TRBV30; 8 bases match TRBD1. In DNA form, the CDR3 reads TGTGCCTGGAGCTCGGGACAGGTAACACAGCAGTACTTC. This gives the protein CAWSSGQVTQQYF.